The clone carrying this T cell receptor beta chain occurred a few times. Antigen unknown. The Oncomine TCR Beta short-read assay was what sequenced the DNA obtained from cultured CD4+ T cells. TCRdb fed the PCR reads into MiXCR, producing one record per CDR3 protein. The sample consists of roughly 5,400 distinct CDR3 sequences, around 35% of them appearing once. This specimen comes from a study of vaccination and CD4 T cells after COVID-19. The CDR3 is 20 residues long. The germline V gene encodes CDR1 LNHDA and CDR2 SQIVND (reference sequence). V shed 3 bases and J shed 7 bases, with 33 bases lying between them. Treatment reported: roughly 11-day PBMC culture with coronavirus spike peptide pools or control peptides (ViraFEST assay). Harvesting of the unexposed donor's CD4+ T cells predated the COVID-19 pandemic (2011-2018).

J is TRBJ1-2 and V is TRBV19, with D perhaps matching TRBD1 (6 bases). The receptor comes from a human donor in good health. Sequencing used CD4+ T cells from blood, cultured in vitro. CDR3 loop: CASSMRGGATLGRPISGYTF. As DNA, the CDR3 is TGTGCCAGTAGTATGAGGGGGGGAGCAACCCTGGGACGGCCGATCAGTGGCTACACCTTC.